This T cell receptor beta chain was found in a study of blood T cell repertoires in COVID-19. Background on the study: Samples taken during acute and convalescent COVID-19 were collected in the United States, Italy and Spain. The analysed material was cDNA or gDNA that came from T cells, B-cell-depleted T cells, or PBMCs.

This clone was seen a single time. Original handling: Estimation of nucleated cell counts relied on the amplification of reference gene primers. Measured with immunoSEQ multiplex PCR; TCRdb has only the in-frame clones, and not every one. The V and J calls and clone size were taken over from that table, and D and trimming were inferred from the DNA. The sample carries 89,000 or so clones, approximately 81% recorded once. Sequenced sample: peripheral blood. The receptor comes from a man older than 75 with acute or convalescent COVID-19.

The CDR3 DNA is TGTGCCAGCAGTTTTGACACTGAAAAACTGTTTTTT. Amino acids: CASSFDTEKLFF. J is TRBJ1-4 and V is TRBV28, with D unresolved. The V gene's germline CDR1 is MDHEN and CDR2 SYDVKM. The V end was cut by 3 bases, the J end by 7 bases, with 6 bases between. The length of the CDR3 is 12 residues.